This T cell receptor beta chain originates from a study of technical replicates of blood from several donors. In its sample, this clone was seen once. The data were produced by immunoSEQ multiplex PCR, yet TCRdb's version contains in-frame clones alone and is incomplete. The table has about 100,000 clones, around 95% seen once. This receptor was obtained from a human donor in good health. Sequenced input: T cells isolated from PBMCs.

The CDR3 DNA reads TGCGCCAGCAGCCTAGAGACAGCGAACACCGGGGAGCTGTTTTTT. It encodes CASSLETANTGELFF. V usage is TRBV4-1 and J usage is TRBJ2-2; possibly TRBD1 for D (5 bases). V dropped 4 bases and J dropped 0 bases, with 9 bases sitting between them. The CDR3 has 15 amino acids. Per germline, CDR1 MGHRA and CDR2 YSYEKL.